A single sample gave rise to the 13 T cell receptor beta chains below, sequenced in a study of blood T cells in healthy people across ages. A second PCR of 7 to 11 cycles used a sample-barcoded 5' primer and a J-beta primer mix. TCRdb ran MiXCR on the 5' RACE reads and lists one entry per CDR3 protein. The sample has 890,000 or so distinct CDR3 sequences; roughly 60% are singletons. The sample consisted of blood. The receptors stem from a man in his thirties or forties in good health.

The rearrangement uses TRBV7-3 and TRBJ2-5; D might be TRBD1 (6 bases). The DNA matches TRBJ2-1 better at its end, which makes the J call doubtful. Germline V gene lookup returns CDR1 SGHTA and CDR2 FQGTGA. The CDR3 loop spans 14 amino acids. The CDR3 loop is CASSVNRAGETQFF. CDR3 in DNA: TGTGCCAGCAGTGTAAACAGGGCAGGAGAGACCCAGTTCTTC.

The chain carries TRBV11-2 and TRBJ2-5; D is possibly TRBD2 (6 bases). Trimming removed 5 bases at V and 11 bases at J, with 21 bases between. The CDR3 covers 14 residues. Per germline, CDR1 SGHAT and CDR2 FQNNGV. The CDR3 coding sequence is TGTGCCAGCAGCCAAGGAGGGTTAACGGGTGAGCAGTACTTC. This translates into CASSQGGLTGEQYF.

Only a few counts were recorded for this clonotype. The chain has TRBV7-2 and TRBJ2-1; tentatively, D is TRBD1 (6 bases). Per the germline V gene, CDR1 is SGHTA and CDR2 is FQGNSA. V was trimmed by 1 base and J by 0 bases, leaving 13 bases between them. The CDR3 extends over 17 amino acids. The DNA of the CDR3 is TGTGCCAGCAGCTTAGATGCCAGGGGAGCCTCCTACAATGAGCAGTTCTTC. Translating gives CASSLDARGASYNEQFF.

CDR3 nucleotides: TGTGCCAGCAGTTACTTAACCGGGAGAAGGGAAAACATTCAGTACTTC. Its translation is CASSYLTGRRENIQYF. The chain links TRBV6-2 or TRBV6-3 to TRBJ2-4, with D possibly being TRBD2 (6 bases). V was clipped by 1 base and J by 5 bases, with 15 bases between them. The CDR3 runs 16 residues. CDR1 is MNHEY, CDR2 SVGEGT, per germline.

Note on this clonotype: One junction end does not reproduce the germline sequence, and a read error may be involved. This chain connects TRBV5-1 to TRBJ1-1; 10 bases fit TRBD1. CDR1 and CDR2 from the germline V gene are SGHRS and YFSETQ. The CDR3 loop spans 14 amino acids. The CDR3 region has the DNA TGTGCCAGCAGTTTAGACAGGGGGCGGACTGAAGCTTTCTTT. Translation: CASSLDRGRTEAFF.

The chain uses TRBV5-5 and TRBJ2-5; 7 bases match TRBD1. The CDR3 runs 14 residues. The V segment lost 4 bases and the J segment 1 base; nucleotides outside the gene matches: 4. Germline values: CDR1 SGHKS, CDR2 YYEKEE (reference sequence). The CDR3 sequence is CASSARDSQETQYF. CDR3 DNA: TGTGCCAGCAGCGCTCGGGACAGCCAAGAGACCCAGTACTTC.

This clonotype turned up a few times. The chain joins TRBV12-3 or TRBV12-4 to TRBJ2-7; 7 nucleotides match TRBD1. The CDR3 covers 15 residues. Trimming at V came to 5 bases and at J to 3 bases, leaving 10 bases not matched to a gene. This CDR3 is CASSRSDRDFYEQYF. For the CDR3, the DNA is TGTGCCAGCAGTCGATCCGACAGGGATTTCTACGAGCAGTACTTC.

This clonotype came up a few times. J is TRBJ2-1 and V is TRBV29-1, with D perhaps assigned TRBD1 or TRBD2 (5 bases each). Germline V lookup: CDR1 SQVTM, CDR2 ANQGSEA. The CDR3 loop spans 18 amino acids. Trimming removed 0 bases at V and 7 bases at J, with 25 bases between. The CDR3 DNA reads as TGCAGCGTTGAAGATTTAAGGCGCCGGGGTCCGCCAGGGAATGAGCAGTTCTTC. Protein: CSVEDLRRRGPPGNEQFF.

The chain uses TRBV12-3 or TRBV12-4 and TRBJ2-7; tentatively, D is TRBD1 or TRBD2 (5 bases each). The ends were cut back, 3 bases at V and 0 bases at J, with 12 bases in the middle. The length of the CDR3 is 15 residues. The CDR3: CASSFGDASSYEQYF. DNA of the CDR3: TGTGCCAGCAGTTTCGGGGACGCTTCCTCCTACGAGCAGTACTTC.

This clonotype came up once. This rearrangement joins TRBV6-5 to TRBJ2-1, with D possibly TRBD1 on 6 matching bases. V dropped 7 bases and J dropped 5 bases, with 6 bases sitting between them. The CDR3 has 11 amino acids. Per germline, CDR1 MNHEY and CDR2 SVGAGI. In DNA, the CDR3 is TGTGCCAGCACAGGGGACAATGAGCAGTTCTTC. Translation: CASTGDNEQFF.

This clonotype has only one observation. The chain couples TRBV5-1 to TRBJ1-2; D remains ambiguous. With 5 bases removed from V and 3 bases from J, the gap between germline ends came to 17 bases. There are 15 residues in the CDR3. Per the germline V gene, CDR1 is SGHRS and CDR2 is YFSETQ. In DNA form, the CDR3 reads TGCGCCAGCAGGCCCGACATGGGTCGGGACTATGGCTACACCTTC. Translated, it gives CASRPDMGRDYGYTF.

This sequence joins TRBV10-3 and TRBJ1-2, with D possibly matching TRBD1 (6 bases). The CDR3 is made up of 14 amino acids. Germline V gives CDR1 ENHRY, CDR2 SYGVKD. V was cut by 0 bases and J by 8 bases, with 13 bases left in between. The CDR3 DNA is TGTGCCATCAGTGAGTCTACAGGGCCTGGGGGCTACACCTTC. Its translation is CAISESTGPGGYTF.

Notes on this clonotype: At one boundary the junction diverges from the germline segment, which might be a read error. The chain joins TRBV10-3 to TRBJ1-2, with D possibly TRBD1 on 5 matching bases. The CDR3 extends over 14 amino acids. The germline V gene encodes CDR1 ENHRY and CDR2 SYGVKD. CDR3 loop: CAIGEVAGNYGYTF. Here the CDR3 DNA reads TGTGCCATCGGTGAAGTGGCAGGGAACTATGGCTACACCTTC.